The 30 T cell receptor beta chains below all came from one sample that was sequenced in a study of blood T cell repertoires in COVID-19. Clones were read by immunoSEQ multiplex PCR, and TCRdb kept only the in-frame ones, dropping some. The profile shows about 150,000 clones, about 90% of them singletons. Sequencing was carried out using peripheral blood. The origin of the receptors is a man at least 80 years old with acute or convalescent COVID-19.

The chain is built from TRBV28 and TRBJ2-3; the match to TRBD1 covers 7 bases. This CDR3 comprises 14 residues. From germline, CDR1 is MDHEN and CDR2 SYDVKM. Germline trimming cut 10 bases from V and 0 bases from J; bases unmatched to any gene: 7. CDR3 nucleotide sequence: TGTGCCACTTCCGGGACAGCCAGCACAGATACGCAGTATTTT. It translates to CATSGTASTDTQYF. Full variable domain (remainder filled in from reference TRBV28 and TRBJ2-3): DVKVTQSSRYLVKRTGEKVFLECVQDMDHENMFWYRQDPGLGLRLIYFSYDVKMKEKGDIPEGYSVSREKKERFSLILESASTNQTSMYLCATSGTASTDTQYFGPGTRLTVL.

In its sample, this clone was seen a few times. The chain couples TRBV11-2 to TRBJ1-1, with 7 bases matching TRBD1. This CDR3 contains 15 residues. CDR1 is SGHAT, CDR2 FQNNGV, per germline. V was clipped by 2 bases and J by 3 bases; unmatched bases: 6. The CDR3 DNA sequence: TGTGCCAGCAGCTTATGGGGCAGGGGGGACACTGAAGCTTTCTTT. Its protein product is CASSLWGRGDTEAFF. The full variable domain, rest sourced from reference TRBV11-2 and TRBJ1-1, is EAGVAQSPRYKIIEKRQSVAFWCNPISGHATLYWYQQILGQGPKLLIQFQNNGVVDDSQLPKDRFSAERLKGVDSTLKIQPAKLEDSAVYLCASSLWGRGDTEAFFGQGTRLTVV.

This rearrangement joins TRBV6-5 to TRBJ1-1; TRBD1 is a possible D gene (6 bases). Germline V gene lookup returns CDR1 MNHEY and CDR2 SVGAGI. This CDR3 contains 13 residues. The germline V and J ends were trimmed by 6 bases and 5 bases, with 13 bases remaining between them. The CDR3 sequence: CASSPTQGTEAFF. CDR3 bases: TGTGCCAGCAGCCCCACCCAGGGGACTGAAGCTTTCTTT.

The chain uses TRBV5-1 and TRBJ2-2, with D tentatively TRBD2 (6 bases). Germline V gene lookup returns CDR1 SGHRS and CDR2 YFSETQ. The germline V and J ends were trimmed by 4 bases and 7 bases, with 20 bases remaining between them. The CDR3 is 16 residues long. The CDR3 DNA sequence: TGCGCCAGCAGCCCCGGAGGGGCTAGCTTCGGCGGGGAGCTGTTTTTT. This codes for CASSPGGASFGGELFF.

The chain combines TRBV9 with TRBJ2-5; D perhaps matches TRBD2 (5 bases). The V gene's germline CDR1 is SGDLS and CDR2 YYNGEE. The CDR3 totals 14 residues. V lost 0 bases, J lost 4 bases, and 10 bases lay in between. This CDR3 is CASSVEPSGETQYF. The CDR3 region has the DNA TGTGCCAGCAGCGTAGAGCCCAGCGGAGAGACCCAGTACTTC.

The rearrangement uses TRBV4-1 and TRBJ1-1; 11 nucleotides line up with TRBD1. Germline assignment: CDR1 MGHRA and CDR2 YSYEKL. There are 17 residues in the CDR3. With V trimmed by 0 bases and J by 5 bases, 8 bases remained unmatched. DNA for the CDR3: TGCGCCAGCAGCCAAGATGGGACAGGGGGAGGGAGGACTGAAGCTTTCTTT. Translation gives CASSQDGTGGGRTEAFF.

This clone was detected only once. The rearrangement joins TRBV28 to TRBJ2-1; perhaps TRBD1 as D (5 bases). This CDR3 is built from 16 residues. In germline, CDR1 is MDHEN, CDR2 SYDVKM. V was shortened by 1 base and J by 5 bases, with 15 bases between the two germline ends. The CDR3 sequence is CASSLLIQALDNEQFF. The CDR3 bases are TGTGCCAGCAGTTTATTGATACAGGCCCTTGACAATGAGCAGTTCTTC.

V is TRBV7-9 and J is TRBJ1-4; tentative D call: TRBD1 (5 bases). Germline V lookup: CDR1 SEHNR, CDR2 FQNEAQ (reference sequence). V was shortened by 6 bases and J by 0 bases, with 14 bases between the two germline ends. The CDR3 extends over 16 amino acids. The CDR3 DNA is TGTGCCAGCAGGAGACAAGGACAATCAACTAATGAAAAACTGTTTTTT. Its protein product is CASRRQGQSTNEKLFF.

The rearrangement uses TRBV2 and TRBJ1-6, with D perhaps TRBD1 (6 bases). V was cut by 6 bases and J by 11 bases, with 14 bases left in between. This CDR3 region has 13 residues. Germline-derived CDR1 and CDR2 are SNHLY and FYNNEI. This CDR3 reads CASREDRGTPLHF. The DNA for the CDR3 is TGTGCCAGCAGGGAGGACAGAGGTACACCCCTCCACTTT.

V and J are TRBV28 and TRBJ2-7; D gene unclear. The CDR3 covers 12 residues. V lost 6 bases and J lost 2, with 8 bases in between. Germline V gives CDR1 MDHEN, CDR2 SYDVKM. CDR3 DNA: TGTGCCAGCAGGAGGTCGGCCTACGAGCAGTACTTC. It translates to CASRRSAYEQYF.

This chain uses TRBV19 with TRBJ1-2; 7 bases align to TRBD1. CDR1 and CDR2 from the germline V gene are LNHDA and SQIVND (reference sequence). The CDR3 is made up of 13 amino acids. Trimming cost V 3 bases and J 8 bases; bases outside gene matches: 6. The CDR3 DNA reads TGTGCCAGTAGTATTAAGGGGGCGATCGGCTACACCTTC. Translation: CASSIKGAIGYTF.

The DNA for the CDR3 is TGTGCCAGCAGCTATAGGAGGGGCTCACCCCTCCACTTT. Its protein product is CASSYRRGSPLHF. This rearrangement joins TRBV11-2 to TRBJ1-6, with D tentatively TRBD1 (5 bases). Germline V lookup: CDR1 SGHAT, CDR2 FQNNGV. Trimming stripped 4 bases from V and 10 bases from J, with 11 bases between. The CDR3 spans 13 residues.

This chain uses TRBV3-1 (or the pseudogene TRBV3-2) with TRBJ2-3; 8 bases are shared with TRBD2. Germline V gene lookup returns CDR1 LGHDT and CDR2 YNNKEL (reference sequence). Trimming cost V 4 bases and J 6 bases; bases outside gene matches: 12. This CDR3 has 16 residues. Here the CDR3 reads CASSPRFAAGVDTQYF. As DNA, the CDR3 is TGTGCCAGCAGCCCCCGCTTTGCAGCGGGAGTTGATACGCAGTATTTT.

The gene calls are TRBV5-1 and TRBJ1-5; D unclear. The V gene's germline CDR1 is SGHRS and CDR2 YFSETQ. V gave up 2 bases and J gave up 7 bases, with 10 bases separating them. The CDR3 has 13 amino acids. CDR3 loop: CASSLTTGQPQHF. Written as DNA, the CDR3 is TGCGCCAGCAGCTTAACCACGGGACAGCCCCAGCATTTT.

V usage is TRBV5-6 and J usage is TRBJ1-2; a weak D match, TRBD1 (5 bases). Germline V gene lookup returns CDR1 SGHDT and CDR2 YYEEEE. This CDR3 region has 13 residues. V shed 3 bases and J shed 8 bases, with 14 bases lying between them. Here the CDR3 reads CASSWGNGEGYTF. The CDR3 nucleotides read TGTGCCAGCAGCTGGGGCAATGGGGAAGGCTACACCTTC.

The chain links TRBV28 to TRBJ2-7; D possibly corresponds to TRBD2 (5 bases). CDR3 length: 15 amino acids. The germline V and J ends were trimmed by 3 bases and 0 bases, with 12 bases remaining between them. From germline, CDR1 is MDHEN and CDR2 SYDVKM. The DNA for the CDR3 is TGTGCCAGCAGTTTGGAGGTGGACTCCTCCTACGAGCAGTACTTC. It codes for CASSLEVDSSYEQYF.

This clone was detected once. The V call is TRBV19, the J call TRBJ1-2; tentative D call: TRBD1 (6 bases). Germline V lookup: CDR1 LNHDA, CDR2 SQIVND (reference sequence). CDR3 size: 15 residues. Trimming cost V 7 bases and J 4 bases, with 19 bases left between them. The CDR3 nucleotides are TGTGCCAGTAAATACCGGGACAAAGGGAGCTATGGCTACACCTTC. This translates into CASKYRDKGSYGYTF.

This clone has just a few counts. The V gene is TRBV6-2 or TRBV6-3, the J gene TRBJ2-3; 9 bases agree with TRBD2. The junction had 12 bases not matched to a gene; V was cut back by 2 bases and J by 6 bases. CDR1 and CDR2 from the germline V gene are MNHEY and SVGEGT. The CDR3 loop spans 17 amino acids. The CDR3, as DNA: TGTGCCAGCAGTTACGGCCCTAGCGGGATAAACTTGGATACGCAGTATTTT. Amino acid sequence: CASSYGPSGINLDTQYF.

The chain links TRBV18 to TRBJ1-1; 7 bases match TRBD1. CDR1 and CDR2 (germline): KGHSH, LQKENI. CDR3 length: 15 amino acids. V gave up 1 base and J gave up 1 base; unmatched junction bases: 3. CDR3 bases: TGTGCCAGCTCACCACAAAAGGGGGCGAACACTGAAGCTTTCTTT. Translation gives CASSPQKGANTEAFF. The full variable domain, with the rest looked up from reference TRBV18 and TRBJ1-1, is NAGVMQNPRHLVRRRGQEARLRCSPMKGHSHVYWYRQLPEEGLKFMVYLQKENIIDESGMPKERFSAEFPKEGPSILRIQQVVRGDSAAYFCASSPQKGANTEAFFGQGTRLTVV.

This rearrangement joins TRBV27 to TRBJ1-5, with 9 nucleotides matching TRBD1. J lost 3 bases, V lost 6 bases, and 9 bases had no gene match. CDR1 and CDR2 from the germline V gene are MNHEY and SMNVEV (reference sequence). CDR3 length: 16 residues. As DNA, the CDR3 is TGTGCCAGCAGGCCGATGGGACAGGGAGACAATCAGCCCCAGCATTTT. It yields the protein CASRPMGQGDNQPQHF.

V and J are TRBV28 and TRBJ1-4, with D possibly being TRBD1 (6 bases). V lost 6 bases and J 2 bases, leaving 19 bases between the germline ends. There are 17 residues in the CDR3. CDR1 MDHEN and CDR2 SYDVKM come from the germline V gene. CDR3 region: CASSASRGMWTNEKLFF. DNA for the CDR3: TGTGCCAGCAGCGCGAGCAGGGGTATGTGGACTAATGAAAAACTGTTTTTT.

This clone was found once. This rearrangement joins TRBV5-6 to TRBJ1-1, with D possibly being TRBD1 (5 bases). The germline gives CDR1 SGHDT, CDR2 YYEEEE. V lost 6 bases, J lost 6 bases, and 12 bases lay in between. The CDR3 extends over 12 amino acids. CDR3 loop: CASTLSRAEAFF. In DNA, the CDR3 is TGTGCCAGCACTCTCTCCAGGGCTGAAGCTTTCTTT.

The chain links TRBV5-1 to TRBJ1-4; 8 bases align to TRBD1. This CDR3 region has 17 residues. J lost 7 bases, V lost 4 bases, and 15 bases had no gene match. CDR1 is SGHRS, CDR2 YFSETQ, per germline. CDR3 protein: CASSPDRGGRSREKLFF. CDR3 DNA: TGCGCCAGCAGCCCCGACAGGGGAGGACGGAGTCGTGAAAAACTGTTTTTT.

In its sample, this clone was seen a few times. V gene TRBV5-8 combines with J gene TRBJ1-2; 7 bases align to TRBD1. The CDR3 extends over 14 amino acids. The germline V gene encodes CDR1 SGHTS and CDR2 YDEGEE. Unmatched junction bases numbered 5, after V lost 1 base and J lost 5 bases. CDR3 DNA sequence: TGTGCCAGCAGCTTGAGAGGGGGCGCGTATGGCTACACCTTC. Protein: CASSLRGGAYGYTF.

V usage is TRBV19 and J usage is TRBJ1-5; D is undetermined. CDR3 length: 13 amino acids. V gave up 6 bases and J gave up 0 bases, with 6 bases separating them. Germline-derived CDR1 and CDR2 are LNHDA and SQIVND (reference sequence). The CDR3 nucleotides read TGTGCCAGTAGGAGAGATAGCAATCAGCCCCAGCATTTT. Protein sequence: CASRRDSNQPQHF.

V is TRBV29-1 and J is TRBJ2-1; D unclear. Trimming took off 3 bases at V and 12 bases at J, with 15 bases between the two ends. The CDR3 length is 12 residues. Germline CDR1 is SQVTM and CDR2 is ANQGSEA. The CDR3: CSVELSGGGQFF. DNA for the CDR3: TGCAGCGTTGAGTTATCTGGCGGTGGGCAGTTCTTC.

V gene TRBV9 combines with J gene TRBJ1-4; the D gene is possibly TRBD1 (5 bases). In germline, CDR1 is SGDLS, CDR2 YYNGEE. The CDR3 consists of 15 residues. V lost 0 bases to trimming and J lost 4 bases, with 10 bases between them. CDR3 sequence: CASSVGQGLNEKLFF. CDR3 nucleotides: TGTGCCAGCAGCGTAGGCCAGGGACTTAATGAAAAACTGTTTTTT.

The V gene is TRBV7-9, the J gene TRBJ1-2, with D possibly being TRBD1 (5 bases). The germline CDR1 and CDR2 sequences are SEHNR and FQNEAQ (reference sequence). The CDR3 has 12 residues. Trimming stripped 1 base from V and 6 bases from J, with 6 bases between. The CDR3 spells CASSLEGHGYTF. The CDR3 DNA follows: TGTGCCAGCAGCTTAGAGGGGCATGGCTACACCTTC.

This chain uses TRBV4-1 with TRBJ2-1, with TRBD2 matching 10 bases. The V segment lost 4 bases and the J segment 3 bases; nucleotides outside the gene matches: 9. Looked up from germline, CDR1 is MGHRA and CDR2 is YSYEKL. This CDR3 contains 17 residues. The CDR3 DNA reads as TGCGCCAGCAGCCGAAGATTTAGCGGGAGGCTCTACAATGAGCAGTTCTTC. Its protein is CASSRRFSGRLYNEQFF.

This chain uses TRBV10-2 with TRBJ1-5, with D possibly TRBD1 on 5 matching bases. The CDR3 is 13 amino acids. V lost 6 bases to trimming and J lost 6 bases, with 12 bases between them. Germline V lookup: CDR1 WSHSY, CDR2 SAAADI. The chain's CDR3 is CASSTGLGQPQHF. DNA for the CDR3: TGCGCCAGCAGCACAGGTTTAGGTCAGCCCCAGCATTTT.